This record covers a single TCR beta chain. It has no known antigen specificity. Base qualities are not provided; no much larger clone lies one nucleotide away. The time point label, as the study defines it: baseline before oral tofacitinib. From alopecia areata patients, peripheral blood was collected along with lesional scalp punch biopsies. After PBMCs were isolated by density centrifugation and stained for CD3, CD4 and CD8, a FACSAria was used to sort CD4+ and CD8+ T cells. This entry comes from a study of CD8+ T cells in alopecia areata listed by TCRdb under 2018. Regarding the research as a whole: The treated patients, all with moderate-to-severe alopecia areata, were enrolled in an open-label pilot trial of oral tofacitinib given at 5 to 10 mg twice daily. RNA was obtained with the PAXgene miRNA kit for fixed scalp, the miRNeasy kit for PBMCs, and the RNeasy kit for mouse skin. Patients received tofacitinib for 6 to 18 months and were then followed off drug for 6 months to check for delayed response and recurrence. Amplification of TCRbeta CDR3 regions was done by immunoSEQ multiplex PCR using 35 Vbeta forward primers and 13 Jbeta reverse primers. Clonality in the scalp was compared among normal scalp (n=4), patchy alopecia areata scalp (n=8), and alopecia totalis/universalis scalp (n=8). To study T cell clonal expansion in alopecia areata, the researchers applied high-throughput TCRbeta sequencing to both the C3H/HeJ mouse model and human patients. Biopsies were taken from tofacitinib-treated patients at baseline and again at 4 and 24 weeks into treatment, and several of those patients also had a later scalp biopsy. Scalp tissue and sorted CD4+ and CD8+ peripheral blood T cells from patchy and totalis/universalis alopecia areata patients and from healthy controls were covered by human TCRbeta sequencing. The investigation overall reported the following: Scalp TCR repertoire analysis is complicated because resident alphabeta T cells in normal human skin are also sequenced, whereas mouse skin is dominated by gammadelta T cells. TCR sequences shared between patients were less clear than in mice, possibly partly because of HLA diversity in the patient population. Higher clonality and more expanded CD8+ clones were observed in lesional scalp than in normal scalp, particularly in alopecia totalis/universalis, a finding suggestive of antigenic drive.

The germline V gene encodes CDR1 SGHTA and CDR2 FQGNSA. A distance of 8 bases separates the germline ends of V and J, which lose 2 bases and 2 bases respectively. From cysteine to phenylalanine, the CDR3 is 14 amino acids long. Solely the CDR3 DNA is kept, with 42 bases framed from the first base. Library prep was done by the immunoSEQ multiplex PCR assay. To provide template for TCR sequencing, every sample had RNA extracted and reverse transcribed into cDNA. First-strand cDNA was synthesized with SuperScript III using a 2:1 mix of oligo-dT and random hexamers. A synthetic immune receptor repertoire was used to gauge amplification bias, and whatever bias remained was removed computationally. In the original analysis: Raw reads were preprocessed for error removal, and CDR3 was defined according to IMGT conventions as running from the conserved cysteine to phenylalanine. To get clonality, Shannon entropy was normalized by log2 of the number of productive unique TCRs and the result was subtracted from 1. Scalp TCRbeta sequences were cross-referenced with sorted blood CD4 and CD8 repertoires so that the CD4 or CD8 identity of scalp clones could be inferred. TCRdb holds this immuneACCESS table with in-frame rearrangements only. Some clones are missing; in checked studies, unresolved V genes explain under half, and the rest has no known cause. V, J and clone size reflect that table, while D and trimming were determined from the DNA. This sample lists about 180,000 clones; 50% to 60% were detected once. The ten largest clones represent about 15% of the sample.

Specimen: CD4+ T cells sorted from blood, collected at week 0. The source is a human donor with alopecia areata. The chain is encoded by TRBV7-2 joined to TRBJ2-3; the D gene is unclear. The CDR3 protein sequence reads: CASSLRYLTDTQYF. In nucleotide form, the sequence is TGTGCCAGCAGCTTACGCTACCTCACAGATACGCAGTATTTT.